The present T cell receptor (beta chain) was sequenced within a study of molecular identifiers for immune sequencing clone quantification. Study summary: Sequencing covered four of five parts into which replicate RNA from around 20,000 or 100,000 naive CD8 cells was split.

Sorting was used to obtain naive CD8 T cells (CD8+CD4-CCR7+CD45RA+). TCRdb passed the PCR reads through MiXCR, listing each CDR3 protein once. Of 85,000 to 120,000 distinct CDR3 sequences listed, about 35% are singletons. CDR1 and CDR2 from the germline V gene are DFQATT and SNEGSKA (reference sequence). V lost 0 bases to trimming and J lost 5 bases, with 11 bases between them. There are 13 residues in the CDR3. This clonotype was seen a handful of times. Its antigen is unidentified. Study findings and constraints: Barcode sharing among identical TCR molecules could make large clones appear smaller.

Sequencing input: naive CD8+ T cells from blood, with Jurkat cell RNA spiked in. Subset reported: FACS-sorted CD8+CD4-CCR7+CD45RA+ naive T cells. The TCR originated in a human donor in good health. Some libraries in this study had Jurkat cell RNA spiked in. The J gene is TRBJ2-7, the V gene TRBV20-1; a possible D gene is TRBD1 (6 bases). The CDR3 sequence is CSAREWGRNEQYF. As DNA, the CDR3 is TGCAGTGCTAGAGAGTGGGGGCGGAACGAGCAGTACTTC.